These T cell receptor beta chains were read from a single sample in a study of cytomegalovirus exposure and HLA in healthy donors. Profiled with immunoSEQ multiplex PCR; TCRdb holds only in-frame clones, not every one. The repertoire holds under 200,000 clones, with roughly 96% as singletons. Sequenced input: PBMCs. These receptor sequences come from a woman younger than 35 in good health and CMV-seronegative. CDR3s include the opening cysteine and the closing phenylalanine or tryptophan. The order of the fields is J gene, V gene, clone size, D gene, CDR3 DNA, CDR3 protein. The D gene is left open where the match is weak. The size field is filled for only some rows; it gives once, few, many or a size class.

TRBJ1-2	TRBV2	-	-	TGTGCCAGCAGTGAAGCGCCTGGACAGCCCTGGGTGGAGTACACCTTC	CASSEAPGQPWVEYTF
TRBJ1-4	TRBV18	-	-	TGTGCCAGCTCACCCCTGCGAGGTGAAAAACTGTTTTTT	CASSPLRGEKLFF
TRBJ1-1	TRBV7-9	-	-	TGTGCCAGCAGTCTCACAGGGGAAGCTTTCTTT	CASSLTGEAFF
TRBJ2-7	TRBV4-2	-	TRBD2	TGTGCCAGCAGCCAAGGTCCAGCGGGGATCTACGAGCAGTACTTC	CASSQGPAGIYEQYF
TRBJ2-7	TRBV7-2	once	-	TGTGCCAGCAGCAAGGGGCTGTGGGCCTACGAGCAGTACTTC	CASSKGLWAYEQYF
TRBJ2-3	TRBV5-6	once	TRBD2	TGTGCCAGCAGCTCCCCGGCTAGCGGGGGACCCACAGATACGCAGTATTTT	CASSSPASGGPTDTQYF
TRBJ2-7	TRBV4-1	-	-	TGCGCCAGCAGCCCTAGAAGGGGGAGCTACGAGCAGTACTTC	CASSPRRGSYEQYF
TRBJ2-1	TRBV4-2	-	-	TGTGCCAGCAGCCAAGTGAAGTCCGGGACTCTTTACAATGAGCAGTTCTTC	CASSQVKSGTLYNEQFF
TRBJ2-7	TRBV6-5	-	TRBD1	TGTGCCAGCACATTACGGACAGGCTACGAGCAGTACTTC	CASTLRTGYEQYF
TRBJ1-1	TRBV5-1	-	TRBD1	TGCGCCAGCAGTCAGAACAGGGGACTGGTGACTGAAGCTTTCTTT	CASSQNRGLVTEAFF
TRBJ1-1	TRBV11-2	-	-	TGTGCCAGCAGCTTAAGCGTGAACACTGAAGCTTTCTTT	CASSLSVNTEAFF
TRBJ1-6	TRBV27	once	-	TGTGCCAGCAGTTTGGACAGCTGGAATTCACCCCTCCACTTT	CASSLDSWNSPLHF
TRBJ1-2	TRBV30	-	TRBD1	TGTGCCTGGAGTACCCGGACAGGCCCAATGGGGGGTGGCTACACCTTC	CAWSTRTGPMGGGYTF
TRBJ1-1	TRBV4-2	-	TRBD1	TGTGCCAGCAGCCGATCGGACAGGGGAGGTACTGAAGCTTTCTTT	CASSRSDRGGTEAFF
TRBJ2-7	TRBV2	-	-	TGTGCCAGCAGTGTGAGCTACGAGCAGTACTTC	CASSVSYEQYF
TRBJ1-2	TRBV11-2	-	-	TGTGCCAGCAGCTTAGCTCAGGGCTATGGCTACACCTTC	CASSLAQGYGYTF
TRBJ1-1	TRBV18	once	-	TGTGCCAGCTCACCAGCAGGCCTGAGAGAAAACACTGAAGCTTTCTTT	CASSPAGLRENTEAFF
TRBJ2-7	TRBV4-3	-	-	TGCGCCAGCAGCCAAGGCCCGGGGGTTGGCCTCGACTACGAGCAGTACTTC	CASSQGPGVGLDYEQYF
TRBJ2-7	TRBV7-3	-	TRBD1	TGTGCCAGCAGCTCGGGACAGGGAAACTACGAGCAGTACTTC	CASSSGQGNYEQYF
TRBJ1-3	TRBV4-2	-	TRBD1	TGTGCCAGCAGCCAAGATCAGGGTCGACAGGGGGCTGGAAACACCATATATTTT	CASSQDQGRQGAGNTIYF
TRBJ2-1	TRBV5-6	-	TRBD1	TGTGCCAGCAGCTTGTGGGACAGGGTACAGTTAGGGCAGTTCTTC	CASSLWDRVQLGQFF
TRBJ2-7	TRBV2	-	-	TGTGCCAGCAGTGTCGAGAGGTATGGGTACGAGCAGTACTTC	CASSVERYGYEQYF
TRBJ1-1	TRBV4-2	-	TRBD1	TGTGCCAGCAGCCCTACAGGGGATCCCCCACAAGCTTTCTTT	CASSPTGDPPQAFF
TRBJ2-3	TRBV7-3	-	TRBD2	TGTGCCAGCAGCAACCGAGCGGGGGGGTTAGATACGCAGTATTTT	CASSNRAGGLDTQYF
TRBJ2-6	TRBV19	once	-	TGTGCCAGCGCACTTGGCTCTGGGGCCAACGTCCTGACTTTC	CASALGSGANVLTF
TRBJ2-7	TRBV14	-	-	TGTGCCAGCAGCCAATACGGCTACGAGCAGTACTTC	CASSQYGYEQYF
TRBJ2-3	TRBV6-5	-	-	TGTGCCAGCAGTTACTCGCTGCCGGGGAGCACAGATACGCAGTATTTT	CASSYSLPGSTDTQYF
TRBJ1-2	TRBV15	-	-	TGTGCCACCAGCAGAGATAAGGACTCCCTGGGAGGCTACACCTTC	CATSRDKDSLGGYTF
TRBJ2-7	TRBV29-1	-	TRBD1	TGCAGCGTAGGACGGGACAGGGGATACTACGAGCAGTACTTC	CSVGRDRGYYEQYF
TRBJ1-2	TRBV19	-	-	TGTGCCAGTAGTCCTACAGGGATCTATGGCTACACCTTC	CASSPTGIYGYTF
TRBJ2-7	TRBV7-9	-	TRBD1	TGTGCCAGCAGCTCGTACCAGGGGGCCAGCCCAAGTTCCTACGAGCAGTACTTC	CASSSYQGASPSSYEQYF
TRBJ1-2	TRBV29-1	-	-	TGCAGCGTTGAGCGGGGGGCCGAGTATGGCTACACCTTC	CSVERGAEYGYTF
TRBJ2-3	TRBV7-9	-	-	TGTGCCAGCAGCTTAGGGGTAGCGCCGACAGATACGCAGTATTTT	CASSLGVAPTDTQYF
TRBJ2-1	TRBV5-1	-	-	TGCGCCAGCAGCTCCGGGTACAATGAGCAGTTCTTC	CASSSGYNEQFF
TRBJ2-2	TRBV6-5	-	-	TGTGCCAGCAGTACCCCTAACCGCGGGACCGGGGAGCTGTTTTTT	CASSTPNRGTGELFF
TRBJ1-2	TRBV6-5	-	TRBD1	TGTGCCAGCAGCTTCCCGGGACAGGACTATGGCTACACCTTC	CASSFPGQDYGYTF
TRBJ2-1	TRBV10-3	-	TRBD2	TGTGCCAGCACGACTAGCGGGGGGTCCTCCTACAATGAGCAGTTCTTC	CASTTSGGSSYNEQFF
TRBJ2-2	TRBV29-1	-	TRBD2	TGCAGCGCCCTAGCGGGGGGGTTCACCGGGGAGCTGTTTTTT	CSALAGGFTGELFF
TRBJ2-1	TRBV20-1	once	-	TGCAGTGCTAGATACACCGAGCAGTTCTTC	CSARYTEQFF
TRBJ2-6	TRBV29-1	-	TRBD1	TGCAGCGTTGACTCGAACGGGGGACGACAGGGGACCGGGGCCAACGTCCTGACTTTC	CSVDSNGGRQGTGANVLTF
TRBJ2-2	TRBV6-5	-	-	TGTGCCAGCGGGGCCAGGATGACGAACACCGGGGAGCTGTTTTTT	CASGARMTNTGELFF
TRBJ2-3	TRBV4-2	-	TRBD2	TGTGCCAGCAGCCGGCGGGGGGAAACAGATACGCAGTATTTT	CASSRRGETDTQYF
TRBJ2-7	TRBV4-2	-	TRBD2	TGTGCCAGCAGCCAAGCAGCGCGGGGGGCCGGGCGCGAGCAGTACTTC	CASSQAARGAGREQYF
TRBJ1-2	TRBV11-2	-	TRBD1	TGTGCCAGCAGCTTTTCCCCAACAGGGGTGGCAGATGGCTACACCTTC	CASSFSPTGVADGYTF
TRBJ2-3	TRBV7-2	-	TRBD2	TGTGCCAGCAGCTCGGGACTAGCGGGGGGGCGCACAGATACGCAGTATTTT	CASSSGLAGGRTDTQYF
TRBJ1-5	TRBV2	once	TRBD1	TGTGCCAGTACAGGGGAATTCAATCAGCCCCAGCATTTT	CASTGEFNQPQHF
TRBJ1-6	TRBV5-8	-	TRBD1	TGTGCCAGCAGCTCATGGGACAGGGCATTTAATTCACCCCTCCACTTT	CASSSWDRAFNSPLHF
TRBJ1-2	TRBV6-5	-	TRBD1	TGTGCCAGCAGTTACTCCAATCAGGGGGCGCGAGGTGGCTACACCTTC	CASSYSNQGARGGYTF
TRBJ2-2	TRBV18	-	TRBD1	TGTGCCAGCTCGACAGGGCTAGGCGGGGAGCTGTTTTTT	CASSTGLGGELFF
TRBJ1-2	TRBV6-1	-	-	TGTGCCAGCGAGGGAACAAACTATGGCTACACCTTC	CASEGTNYGYTF
TRBJ1-4	TRBV5-6	-	-	TGTGCCAGCAGCCGAGGGGACATTAATGAAAAACTGTTTTTT	CASSRGDINEKLFF
TRBJ2-2	TRBV19	-	TRBD1	TGTGCCAGTAGTATAGGGCAGGGGGCCGGCGGGGAGCTGTTTTTT	CASSIGQGAGGELFF
TRBJ2-7	TRBV7-2	-	-	TGTGCCAGCAGCTTAGGCACTCTCCCGACCTACGAGCAGTACTTC	CASSLGTLPTYEQYF
TRBJ1-2	TRBV4-3	-	TRBD1	TGCGCCAGCAGCCAAGATCCGACACCACTCGGGACAGGGACCGGCTACACCTTC	CASSQDPTPLGTGTGYTF